These T cell receptor beta chains were read from a single sample in a study of blood T cell repertoires in COVID-19. Method: immunoSEQ multiplex PCR; TCRdb's copy keeps in-frame clones and lacks some. The repertoire holds about 70,000 clones, with approximately 90% as singletons. The sequenced sample was peripheral blood. The receptor set was obtained from a human donor in a cohort sampled during active COVID-19. The CDR3 runs from the conserved cysteine through the conserved F or W. The D gene is left open where the match is weak. Size is stated for part of the rows, as once, few or many counts, or as a class when the clone is expanded.

clone size	J gene	D gene	V gene	CDR3 DNA	CDR3 protein
-	TRBJ2-3	TRBD1	TRBV5-6	TGTGCCAGCAGCCTTGGGGGACAGAAGACAGATACGCAGTATTTT	CASSLGGQKTDTQYF
-	TRBJ2-3	-	TRBV5-1	TGCGCCAGCAGCCTCCCCGGGACTGGGGGTTCGAATACGCAGTATTTT	CASSLPGTGGSNTQYF
-	TRBJ2-3	TRBD2	TRBV5-4	TGTGCCAGCAGCCCCCCCGGGACTAGCGGGAGACATACGCAGTATTTT	CASSPPGTSGRHTQYF
once	TRBJ2-5	TRBD2	TRBV11-2	TGTGCCAGCAGGTCATATAGGGGACTAGCGGGACAAGAGACCCAGTACTTC	CASRSYRGLAGQETQYF
-	TRBJ1-1	-	TRBV28	TGTGCCAGCCTTGGAGGGGTCCTGAACACTGAAGCTTTCTTT	CASLGGVLNTEAFF
-	TRBJ2-7	-	TRBV3-1/TRBV3-2	TGTGCCAGCAGCCAACCGGGCGGGTTCTACGAGCAGTACTTC	CASSQPGGFYEQYF
once	TRBJ1-1	-	TRBV9	TGTGCCAGCAGCGTAGTTGGGGAGGGCACTGAAGCTTTCTTT	CASSVVGEGTEAFF
-	TRBJ1-2	TRBD1	TRBV28	TGTGCCAGCAGTTTGACAGGGAACTATGGCTACACCTTC	CASSLTGNYGYTF
few	TRBJ1-2	-	TRBV18	TGTGCCAGCTCACCATCGGCACAGAGAGACTATGGCTACACCTTC	CASSPSAQRDYGYTF
-	TRBJ2-3	-	TRBV7-9	TGTGCCAGCAGCGCCGGGGGGCGGAGGGGAGATACGCAGTATTTT	CASSAGGRRGDTQYF
-	TRBJ2-1	TRBD1	TRBV24-1	TGTGCCACCAGTGATCGACAGGGGGCAAGATACAATGAGCAGTTCTTC	CATSDRQGARYNEQFF
-	TRBJ2-4	TRBD2	TRBV5-1	TGCGCCAGCAGCTTGGAGTTAGCGGGAGAGAACATTCAGTACTTC	CASSLELAGENIQYF
-	TRBJ2-1	TRBD2	TRBV5-1	TGCGCCAGCAGCTTGATCCCTAGCGGGAGGGATGAGCAGTTCTTC	CASSLIPSGRDEQFF
-	TRBJ2-1	-	TRBV2	TGTGCCAGCAGTACCATAAGCCAAAGCTCCTACAATGAGCAGTTCTTC	CASSTISQSSYNEQFF
-	TRBJ2-7	TRBD1	TRBV5-1	TGCGCCAGCAGCTTACAGGGGGTCCACGAGCAGTACTTC	CASSLQGVHEQYF
once	TRBJ2-2	TRBD2	TRBV5-1	TGCGCCAGCAGCTTAGGGACTAGCCCCGGGGAGCTGTTTTTT	CASSLGTSPGELFF
-	TRBJ1-5	-	TRBV6-2/TRBV6-3	TGTGCCAGCAGTGGCGACGGGTATAGCAATCAGCCCCAGCATTTT	CASSGDGYSNQPQHF
-	TRBJ2-6	-	TRBV2	TGTGCCAGCAGGCCCAGGGTCTCCGGGGCCAACGTCCTGACTTTC	CASRPRVSGANVLTF
-	TRBJ2-2	TRBD1	TRBV5-1	TGCGCCAGCAGCCCGGGACAGGCCAAGAACACCGGGGAGCTGTTTTTT	CASSPGQAKNTGELFF
-	TRBJ1-3	TRBD1	TRBV9	TGTGCCAGCAGCGTAGGGTTGGGACAGAGCTCTGGAAACACCATATATTTT	CASSVGLGQSSGNTIYF
-	TRBJ2-1	-	TRBV11-2	TGTGCCAGCAGCTTAGGGCTAGGTGAGCAGTTCTTC	CASSLGLGEQFF
-	TRBJ2-7	-	TRBV5-1	TGCGCCAGCAGCTTGGTTTCACAGTCCGAGCAGTACTTC	CASSLVSQSEQYF
few	TRBJ1-6	-	TRBV18	TGTGCCAGCTCACCGTGGGAGGCGAGGAATTCACCCCTCCACTTT	CASSPWEARNSPLHF
-	TRBJ2-1	-	TRBV5-1	TGCGCCAGCAGCAGAGGAGGAACACATGCGGACAATGAGCAGTTCTTC	CASSRGGTHADNEQFF
-	TRBJ2-1	-	TRBV10-3	TGTGCCATCAGCCCACTTCTGGCGTTAGGGGGAAATGAGCAGTTCTTC	CAISPLLALGGNEQFF
-	TRBJ2-5	TRBD2	TRBV5-1	TGCGCCAGCAGCTTGGTCGGGACTAGGGGGATGGAGACCCAGTACTTC	CASSLVGTRGMETQYF
-	TRBJ2-2	-	TRBV3-1/TRBV3-2	TGTGCCAGCAGCCAAGATTTGGCTTCCGGGGAGCTGTTTTTT	CASSQDLASGELFF
-	TRBJ2-1	-	TRBV19	TGTGCCAGTAGTATTCTCGATACTTTCTACAATGAGCAGTTCTTC	CASSILDTFYNEQFF
-	TRBJ2-5	-	TRBV11-3	TGTGCCAGCAGCTTAGCGGGGTTCCAAGAGACCCAGTACTTC	CASSLAGFQETQYF
-	TRBJ1-1	-	TRBV7-6	TGTGCCAGCAGCTCGGGGTTGAACACTGAAGCTTTCTTT	CASSSGLNTEAFF
-	TRBJ1-1	-	TRBV28	TGTGCCAGCAGTTTGACCGGGTCGGTCACTGAAGCTTTCTTT	CASSLTGSVTEAFF
once	TRBJ2-1	-	TRBV7-7	TGTGCCAGCAGCACTGGGACTTACAATGAGCAGTTCTTC	CASSTGTYNEQFF
-	TRBJ1-2	-	TRBV28	TGTGCCAGCAGTTTTCTCGGGGGGCTCGGCTACACCTTC	CASSFLGGLGYTF
few	TRBJ1-2	TRBD1	TRBV11-2	TGTGCCAGCAGCATCAGGGGGCGCGATGGCTACACCTTC	CASSIRGRDGYTF
once	TRBJ2-7	-	TRBV28	TGTGCCAGCAGTTTCCCAGAATACGAGCAGTACTTC	CASSFPEYEQYF
-	TRBJ2-1	TRBD2	TRBV10-3	TGTGCCATAGCCGGGACTAGCGGGGAGTACAATGAGCAGTTCTTC	CAIAGTSGEYNEQFF
-	TRBJ2-1	TRBD2	TRBV5-1	TGCGCCAGCAGCTTGATCCTAGCGGGAGGGCCCAATGAGCAGTTCTTC	CASSLILAGGPNEQFF
-	TRBJ1-3	-	TRBV5-8	TGTGCCAGCACCGCGGGGAGCTGGGACACCATATATTTT	CASTAGSWDTIYF
-	TRBJ1-6	-	TRBV19	TGTGCCAGTGCCGAGGCCACGGGGGATTCACCCCTCCACTTT	CASAEATGDSPLHF
few	TRBJ1-1	TRBD1	TRBV19	TGTGCCAGTAGTAAGGGACAGGCGCTCATTACTGAAGCTTTCTTT	CASSKGQALITEAFF